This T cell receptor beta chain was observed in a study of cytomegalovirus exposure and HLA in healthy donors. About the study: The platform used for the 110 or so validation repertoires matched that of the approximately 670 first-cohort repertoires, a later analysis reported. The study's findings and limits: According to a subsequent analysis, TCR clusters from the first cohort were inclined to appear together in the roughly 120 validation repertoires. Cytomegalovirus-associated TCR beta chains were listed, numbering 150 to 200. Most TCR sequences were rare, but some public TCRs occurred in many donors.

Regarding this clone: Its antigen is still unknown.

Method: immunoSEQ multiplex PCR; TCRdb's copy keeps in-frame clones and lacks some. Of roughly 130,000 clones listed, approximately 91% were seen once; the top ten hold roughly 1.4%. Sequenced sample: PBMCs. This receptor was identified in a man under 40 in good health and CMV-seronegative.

CDR3 in DNA: TGTGCTAGTGGTTCGGGACAGGTTAATGAAAAACTGTTTTTT. It yields the protein CASGSGQVNEKLFF. J is TRBJ1-4 and V is TRBV12-5; 8 nucleotides agree with TRBD1. V dropped 4 bases and J dropped 4; count of bases not matched to a gene: 2. This CDR3 contains 14 residues. CDR1 LGHNT and CDR2 FRNRAP come from the germline V gene.